This T cell receptor beta chain was profiled in a study of tumor-infiltrating lymphocytes in oesophageal squamous cell carcinoma. Using its own MiXCR run on the PCR reads, TCRdb lists one record per CDR3 protein. The table lists 13,000 to 15,000 distinct CDR3 sequences, over 40% of them singletons. This clonotype was counted at least ten times. V was clipped by 5 bases and J by 13 bases; unmatched bases: 8. Per germline, CDR1 MNHNS and CDR2 SASEGT. The length of the CDR3 is 12 residues. The sample consisted of blood. The chain carries TRBV6-1 and TRBJ2-5; 9 bases fit TRBD2. This clonotype was sampled from a male donor with esophageal squamous cell carcinoma. CDR3 in amino acids: CASSLERGARYF. In DNA form, the CDR3 reads TGTGCCAGCAGTCTGGAGCGGGGGGCTAGGTACTTC.